The following is a T cell receptor beta chain sequence with its context. Its antigen is as yet unknown. The data are from a study of cytomegalovirus exposure and HLA in healthy donors. Whole-study findings and limits: First-cohort TCR clusters were later found to tend to co-occur in the 120 or so validation repertoires. Reports indicated that the classifier achieved high specificity and sensitivity in diagnosing cytomegalovirus status.

Per the germline V gene, CDR1 is MNHNY and CDR2 is SVGAGI (reference sequence). Germline trimming cut 7 bases from V and 0 bases from J; bases unmatched to any gene: 9. This CDR3 is built from 15 residues. TCRdb's copy holds only in-frame clones and misses some; the assay was immunoSEQ multiplex PCR. The sample holds about 130,000 clones, over 80% seen once. Sample: PBMCs. This TCR came from a woman in her thirties in good health and CMV-seropositive. The chain has TRBV6-6 and TRBJ2-7, with TRBD2 matching over 7 bases. CDR3 nucleotides: TGTGCCAGCATCCAGCCGCGGGGGACCTCCTACGAGCAGTACTTC. It is translated as CASIQPRGTSYEQYF.